These 20 T cell receptor beta chains share one sample of origin, sequenced in a study of a mutant IDH1 vaccine in newly diagnosed glioma. Time point defined: week 35, safety follow-up. In every dose of vaccine, 300 ug of mutant IDH1 20-mer peptide was given alongside topical imiquimod. Profiling relied on immunoSEQ multiplex PCR, and the TCRdb table lists in-frame clones only, not all of them. The top ten clones hold over 3.5% of a sample with 55,000 to 65,000 clones, approximately 81% of them seen once. Antigen specificity for these receptors is unknown. Sample: PBMCs, taken from a glioma patient whose treatment included an IDH1 peptide vaccine. The receptors shown here come from a man aged 25-45 years with glioma.

V and J are TRBV28 and TRBJ1-3, with a possible D match to TRBD1 (5 bases). Trimming removed 3 bases at V and 6 bases at J, with 9 bases between. This CDR3 contains 13 residues. CDR1 is MDHEN and CDR2 is SYDVKM in the germline V gene. This chain's CDR3 is CASSFSRENTIYF. DNA for the CDR3: TGTGCCAGCAGTTTTAGCAGGGAAAACACCATATATTTT.

The chain carries TRBV6-1 and TRBJ1-2, with 8 nucleotides matching TRBD1. Per germline, CDR1 MNHNS and CDR2 SASEGT. The CDR3 loop spans 14 amino acids. J gave up 6 bases and V 4 bases, and 7 bases lay outside the gene matches. CDR3 nucleotide sequence: TGTGCCAGCAGTGCTCGGACAGGGTTCGATGGCTACACCTTC. It yields the protein CASSARTGFDGYTF.

A few counts support this clone. The chain carries TRBV2 and TRBJ1-2; D ambiguous. Germline lookup yields CDR1 SNHLY and CDR2 FYNNEI. The CDR3 extends over 12 amino acids. Trimming took 6 bases from V and 4 from J, leaving 9 bases between them. The CDR3 loop reads CASRDQLYGYTF. The CDR3 DNA follows: TGTGCCAGCAGAGACCAGCTCTATGGCTACACCTTC.

This clone was detected once. The V and J genes are TRBV5-6 and TRBJ1-2; D unclear. This CDR3 contains 14 residues. With 0 bases removed from V and 0 bases from J, the gap between germline ends came to 6 bases. Germline lookup yields CDR1 SGHDT and CDR2 YYEEEE. Written as DNA, the CDR3 is TGTGCCAGCAGCTTGGGAGCACCTAACTATGGCTACACCTTC. Residues: CASSLGAPNYGYTF.

V and J are TRBV9 and TRBJ1-4; TRBD1 matches at 9 bases. CDR1 is SGDLS and CDR2 is YYNGEE in the germline V gene. Trimming took 3 bases from V and 8 from J; bases not matched to a gene: 8. The CDR3 spans 15 residues. CDR3 sequence reads: CASSGSGTGSEKLFF. The DNA of the CDR3 is TGTGCCAGCAGCGGATCCGGGACAGGGTCCGAAAAACTGTTTTTT. The variable domain in full, with the rest retrieved from reference TRBV9 and TRBJ1-4, is DSGVTQTPKHLITATGQRVTLRCSPRSGDLSVYWYQQSLDQGLQFLIQYYNGEERAKGNILERFSAQQFPDLHSELNLSSLELGDSALYFCASSGSGTGSEKLFFGSGTQLSVL.

The V and J genes are TRBV9 and TRBJ2-1; 9 nucleotides agree with TRBD1. V lost 3 bases to trimming and J lost 15 bases; unmatched junction nucleotides: 16. Germline values: CDR1 SGDLS, CDR2 YYNGEE. The CDR3 spans 15 residues. CDR3 nucleotides: TGTGCCAGCAGCGCAAGCGGGACAGGGATGGACCCGCCGTTCTTC. It specifies CASSASGTGMDPPFF.

The chain couples TRBV27 to TRBJ2-1; 10 nucleotides align to TRBD2. Looked up from germline, CDR1 is MNHEY and CDR2 is SMNVEV (reference sequence). The length of the CDR3 is 16 residues. V shed 1 base and J 2 bases; nucleotides not matched to a gene: 2. The CDR3, as DNA: TGTGCCAGCAGTTTATTTAGCGGGGGGACCTACAATGAGCAGTTCTTC. It codes for CASSLFSGGTYNEQFF.

The V and J genes are TRBV4-1 and TRBJ2-1, with TRBD2 matching over 10 bases. Germline V gene data show CDR1 as MGHRA and CDR2 as YSYEKL. Trimming cost V 4 bases and J 8 bases; bases outside gene matches: 11. The CDR3 runs to 16 residues. The CDR3 DNA reads as TGCGCCAGCAGCCTCCTGGAAAGCGGGGGGGTCTATGAGCAGTTCTTC. Its translation: CASSLLESGGVYEQFF.

In DNA, the CDR3 is TGTGCCAGCACCCTAGAAGGGGGCTTTGGATACGAGCAGTACTTC. Protein product: CASTLEGGFGYEQYF. The chain employs TRBV2 and TRBJ2-7; the match to TRBD1 covers 7 bases. J lost 4 bases, V lost 7 bases, and 13 bases had no gene match. Germline lookup yields CDR1 SNHLY and CDR2 FYNNEI. The CDR3 runs 15 residues.

J is TRBJ2-3 and V is TRBV11-3; 7 bases fit TRBD1. This CDR3 contains 17 residues. Losses at the gene ends were 7 bases for V and 3 bases for J; bases not matched to a gene: 16. Germline V lookup: CDR1 SGHNT, CDR2 YENEEA. For the CDR3, the DNA is TGTGCCAGCACCTCCCCAGTCCTTAACAGGGGAACAGATACGCAGTATTTT. It codes for CASTSPVLNRGTDTQYF.

The chain couples TRBV6-1 to TRBJ2-7, with no clear D. Looked up from germline, CDR1 is MNHNS and CDR2 is SASEGT. V was pared by 7 bases and J by 0 bases, with 13 bases between. This CDR3 comprises 14 residues. The CDR3 nucleotides read TGTGCCAGCAAGACACAGAGTAGCTCCTACGAGCAGTACTTC. Encoded protein: CASKTQSSSYEQYF.

The rearrangement uses TRBV6-5 and TRBJ1-2; 11 positions match TRBD1. Trimming at V came to 4 bases and at J to 4 bases, leaving 2 bases not matched to a gene. CDR1 is MNHEY, CDR2 SVGAGI, per germline. The CDR3 contains 14 residues. This chain's CDR3 is CASSSGTGGYGYTF. The CDR3 coding sequence is TGTGCCAGCAGTTCCGGGACAGGGGGCTATGGCTACACCTTC.

This clone was seen just once. The chain has TRBV10-3 and TRBJ2-5; TRBD1 matches 7 bases. The V gene's germline CDR1 is ENHRY and CDR2 SYGVKD. CDR3 length: 14 residues. After removal of 0 bases from V and 7 bases from J, the junction contained 5 bases not matched to a gene. CDR3 sequence (DNA): TGTGCCATCAGTGAGTCTGCAGGGGGAACGACCCAGTACTTC. It is translated as CAISESAGGTTQYF.

This sequence joins TRBV7-9 and TRBJ1-4, with a tentative D call TRBD1 (5 bases). Germline lookup yields CDR1 SEHNR and CDR2 FQNEAQ (reference sequence). This CDR3 comprises 15 residues. Trimming took off 5 bases at V and 6 bases at J, with 16 bases between the two ends. The CDR3: CASSPNHRDYEKLFF. The CDR3 nucleotides read TGTGCCAGCAGCCCCAATCACCGGGACTATGAAAAACTGTTTTTT.

This sequence joins TRBV7-9 and TRBJ2-3, with TRBD2 identical over 11 bases. This CDR3 spans 15 amino acids. Germline V gene sequence: CDR1 SEHNR, CDR2 FQNEAQ (reference sequence). Losses at the gene ends were 7 bases for V and 7 bases for J; bases not matched to a gene: 10. The CDR3 reads CASTSKVAGGNTQYF. The CDR3 DNA reads as TGTGCCAGCACCTCGAAGGTAGCGGGGGGGAATACGCAGTATTTT.

The chain couples TRBV11-2 to TRBJ1-1; the match to TRBD1 covers 11 bases. The CDR3 extends over 17 amino acids. The V gene end was trimmed by 2 bases and the J gene end by 3 bases; junction bases not matched to a gene: 8. In germline, CDR1 is SGHAT, CDR2 FQNNGV. The CDR3 is CASSLLEDRGLDTEAFF. The CDR3 bases are TGTGCCAGCAGCTTACTTGAGGACAGGGGGCTGGACACTGAAGCTTTCTTT.

This clone was detected only once. J is TRBJ1-2 and V is TRBV28, with unresolved D. V dropped 4 bases and J dropped 8 bases, with 17 bases sitting between them. The CDR3 is made up of 14 amino acids. Germline V gene data show CDR1 as MDHEN and CDR2 as SYDVKM. CDR3: CASSSGPISRGYTF. The CDR3 DNA sequence: TGTGCCAGCAGTTCCGGGCCCATCTCGAGGGGCTACACCTTC.

The rearrangement uses TRBV18 and TRBJ2-1; weak D call: TRBD1 (6 bases). V was clipped by 6 bases and J by 4 bases, with 13 bases between them. The length of the CDR3 is 14 residues. Germline V gene data show CDR1 as KGHSH and CDR2 as LQKENI. The CDR3 region has the DNA TGTGCCAGCTCCAGACAGGCCGTATACAATGAGCAGTTCTTC. Encoded protein: CASSRQAVYNEQFF. Using reference TRBV18 and TRBJ2-1 for the parts outside the CDR3, the full variable domain is NAGVMQNPRHLVRRRGQEARLRCSPMKGHSHVYWYRQLPEEGLKFMVYLQKENIIDESGMPKERFSAEFPKEGPSILRIQQVVRGDSAAYFCASSRQAVYNEQFFGPGTRLTVL.

This chain uses TRBV7-8 with TRBJ1-6; no firm D call. V was clipped by 1 base and J by 7 bases, with 8 bases between them. The CDR3 totals 14 residues. Looked up from germline, CDR1 is SGHVS and CDR2 is FQNEAQ. The CDR3 reads CASSLVSLNSPLHF. In nucleotides, the CDR3 is TGTGCCAGCAGCTTAGTTTCGCTAAATTCACCCCTCCACTTT.

The chain couples TRBV6-5 to TRBJ2-7, with D tentatively TRBD1 or TRBD2 (5 bases each). Germline V gene data show CDR1 as MNHEY and CDR2 as SVGAGI. The CDR3 spans 14 residues. Trimming shortened V by 5 bases and J by 4 bases, and 15 bases separated the two germline ends. CDR3 DNA: TGTGCCAGCAGTCGGAGCAGGGAGAGTTACGAGCAGTACTTC. Translation gives CASSRSRESYEQYF.